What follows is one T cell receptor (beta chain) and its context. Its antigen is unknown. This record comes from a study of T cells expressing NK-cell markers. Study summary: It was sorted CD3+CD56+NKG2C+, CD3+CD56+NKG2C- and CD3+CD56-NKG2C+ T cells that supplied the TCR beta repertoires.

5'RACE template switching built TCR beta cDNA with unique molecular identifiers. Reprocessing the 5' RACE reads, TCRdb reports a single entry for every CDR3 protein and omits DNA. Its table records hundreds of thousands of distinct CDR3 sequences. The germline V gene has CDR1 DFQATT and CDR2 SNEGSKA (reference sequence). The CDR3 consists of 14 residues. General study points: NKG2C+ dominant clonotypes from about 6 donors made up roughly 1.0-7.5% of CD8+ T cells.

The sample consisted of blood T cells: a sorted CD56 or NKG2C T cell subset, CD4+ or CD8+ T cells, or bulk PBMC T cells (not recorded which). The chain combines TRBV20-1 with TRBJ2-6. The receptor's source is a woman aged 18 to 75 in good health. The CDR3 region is CSAIVGSGANVLTF.